This TCR beta chain was found in a study of beta chain features in type 1 diabetes. Worth noting for this clone: What it binds is unknown.

Trimming removed 4 bases at V and 8 bases at J, with 19 bases between. The CDR3 has 14 residues. The V gene's germline CDR1 is SGHRS and CDR2 YFSETQ. The authors reverse transcribed all of the isolated RNA, so sequencing captured expressed TCRB transcripts. Libraries were prepared by immunoSEQ multiplex PCR; TCRdb keeps only in-frame clonotypes and omits some of them. The sample shows around 70,000 clones, approximately 47% of them seen only once. Study-level results: The study found moderately but significantly shorter TCRB CDR3s in all four CD4+ subsets of Type 1 diabetes patients.

This receptor was identified in a young man with type 1 diabetes. The sample consisted of central memory CD4+ T cells from blood. This chain uses TRBV5-1 with TRBJ2-7; a possible D gene is TRBD1 (6 bases). CDR3 in DNA: TGCGCCAGCAGCCCGGACAGCGGTACTACGAAGCAGTACTTC. Translated: CASSPDSGTTKQYF.